These 15 T cell receptor beta chains were sequenced from one sample in a study of cytomegalovirus exposure and HLA in healthy donors. The PCR had 60 Vbeta and 13 Jbeta primers. This table comes from immunoSEQ multiplex PCR, and its TCRdb copy is limited to in-frame clones, with some not included. The table includes over 45,000 clones, over 75% detected once. Sequencing used PBMCs. The receptors here all came from a boy between 10 and 17 years old in good health and CMV-seropositive.

V usage is TRBV7-8 and J usage is TRBJ2-7, with TRBD2 as a possible D gene (6 bases). CDR1 and CDR2 (germline): SGHVS, FQNEAQ. CDR3 size: 13 residues. V lost 1 base to trimming and J lost 5 bases, with 9 bases between them. The CDR3 DNA follows: TGTGCCAGCAGCTTAGAGCAGCGGGACGAGCAGTACTTC. Translated: CASSLEQRDEQYF.

This chain links TRBV9 with TRBJ2-5; D may be TRBD1 (6 bases). TRBJ2-7 explains the end of the DNA better; the J call may be wrong. Germline assignment: CDR1 SGDLS and CDR2 YYNGEE. The CDR3 is 14 residues long. CDR3 in amino acids: CASSVGGQSYEQYF. In DNA form, the CDR3 reads TGTGCCAGCAGCGTAGGGGGACAATCCTACGAGCAGTACTTC.

This chain joins TRBV2 and TRBJ2-7; 8 bases map to TRBD1. This CDR3 is built from 14 residues. Germline values: CDR1 SNHLY, CDR2 FYNNEI. The V gene end was trimmed by 9 bases and the J gene end by 3 bases; junction bases not matched to a gene: 10. CDR3 sequence reads: CASRGTGLLYEQYF. In DNA form, the CDR3 reads TGTGCCAGTCGCGGGACAGGACTCCTCTACGAGCAGTACTTC.

This chain joins TRBV27 and TRBJ1-1, with D possibly being TRBD1 (6 bases). The CDR3 is 14 amino acids. The germline V gene encodes CDR1 MNHEY and CDR2 SMNVEV (reference sequence). Trimming cost V 5 bases and J 1 base, with 11 bases left between them. CDR3 nucleotides: TGTGCCAGCAGTCCAACCAGGGGGAACACTGAAGCTTTCTTT. It specifies CASSPTRGNTEAFF.

The chain joins TRBV28 to TRBJ1-2; 7 positions match TRBD1. CDR3 size: 15 residues. V lost 5 bases and J lost 4; bases outside the gene matches: 10. Looked up from germline, CDR1 is MDHEN and CDR2 is SYDVKM. The chain's CDR3 is CASSTGTAEFYGYTF. CDR3 coding DNA: TGTGCCAGCAGTACGGGGACAGCGGAATTCTATGGCTACACCTTC.

Concerning this clone: A junction boundary mismatches the germline segment, possibly from a read error. The chain uses TRBV5-8 and TRBJ2-3, with TRBD2 matching over 7 bases. Germline assignment: CDR1 SGHTS and CDR2 YDEGEE. The CDR3 has 16 residues. In DNA form, the CDR3 reads TGTGCCAGCAGCTTGACGCTTAGCGGGTACACAGATGCGCAGTATTTT. This sequence encodes CASSLTLSGYTDAQYF.

This rearrangement joins TRBV7-2 to TRBJ1-3, with a weak D call TRBD1 (5 bases). The ends were cut back, 5 bases at V and 2 bases at J, with 13 bases in the middle. The CDR3 length is 15 residues. Germline V gene sequence: CDR1 SGHTA, CDR2 FQGNSA. This CDR3 reads CASSRDQGTGNTIYF. CDR3 nucleotides: TGTGCCAGCAGCCGAGACCAGGGAACTGGAAACACCATATATTTT.

The V call is TRBV27, the J call TRBJ2-1; 9 positions agree with TRBD2. V dropped 5 bases and J dropped 4; count of bases not matched to a gene: 6. This CDR3 region has 15 residues. Germline V gives CDR1 MNHEY, CDR2 SMNVEV (reference sequence). This CDR3 reads CASSAAGGSYNEQFF. The CDR3 DNA reads TGTGCCAGCAGTGCAGCGGGGGGATCGTACAATGAGCAGTTCTTC.

This chain links TRBV5-1 with TRBJ2-5; 8 bases map to TRBD2. The CDR3 extends over 14 amino acids. CDR1 SGHRS and CDR2 YFSETQ come from the germline V gene. J lost 5 bases, V lost 2 bases, and 5 bases had no gene match. The CDR3 nucleotides read TGCGCCAGCAGCTTCCAAACTAGCGGCGAGACCCAGTACTTC. Amino acids: CASSFQTSGETQYF.

Only a few counts were recorded for this clone. This chain connects TRBV9 to TRBJ1-3; D is ambiguous. The V end lost 0 bases, the J end lost 0 bases, and 7 bases lay between the germline ends. CDR1 is SGDLS and CDR2 is YYNGEE in the germline V gene. The CDR3 consists of 15 residues. The chain's CDR3 is CASSVGATSGNTIYF. The CDR3 nucleotides read TGTGCCAGCAGCGTAGGGGCTACCTCTGGAAACACCATATATTTT.

This clone has just a few counts. The chain uses TRBV7-9 and TRBJ1-1, with a tentative D call TRBD1 (5 bases). This CDR3 is 14 amino acids long. The ends were cut back, 5 bases at V and 1 base at J, with 11 bases in the middle. Germline V gene lookup returns CDR1 SEHNR and CDR2 FQNEAQ (reference sequence). The CDR3 loop is CASSPSDKNTEAFF. The DNA for the CDR3 is TGTGCCAGCAGCCCCTCGGACAAGAACACTGAAGCTTTCTTT.

Only a few counts were recorded for this clone. The rearrangement uses TRBV5-1 and TRBJ1-5; TRBD1 is a possible D gene (6 bases). CDR3 size: 15 residues. With 3 bases removed from V and 0 bases from J, the gap between germline ends came to 10 bases. The germline CDR1 and CDR2 sequences are SGHRS and YFSETQ. CDR3 sequence (DNA): TGCGCCAGCAGCTATACGGACAGTAGCAATCAGCCCCAGCATTTT. Encoded protein: CASSYTDSSNQPQHF.

This clone appeared a few times. This chain joins TRBV2 and TRBJ1-1; 7 nucleotides align to TRBD1. The CDR3 contains 15 residues. J lost 1 base, V lost 6 bases, and 8 bases had no gene match. Germline V gene data show CDR1 as SNHLY and CDR2 as FYNNEI. The chain's CDR3 is CASRTTGDTNTEAFF. The CDR3 DNA sequence: TGTGCCAGCAGGACTACAGGGGACACGAACACTGAAGCTTTCTTT.

V is TRBV2 and J is TRBJ2-1, with D uncertain. Trimming shortened V by 10 bases and J by 8 bases, and 18 bases separated the two germline ends. Germline V gene sequence: CDR1 SNHLY, CDR2 FYNNEI. The CDR3 consists of 13 residues. The DNA of the CDR3 is TGTGCCAACGCCGGGTCTAGATACGATGAGCAGTTCTTC. Protein: CANAGSRYDEQFF. The complete variable domain, with remaining parts taken from reference TRBV2 and TRBJ2-1, reads EPEVTQTPSHQVTQMGQEVILRCVPISNHLYFYWYRQILGQKVEFLVSFYNNEISEKSEIFDDQFSVERPDGSNFTLKIRSTKLEDSAMYFCANAGSRYDEQFFGPGTRLTVL.

The CDR3 DNA sequence: TGTGCCAGCAGGGTGGGGGGGCGCACCAACGAGCAGTACTTC. Translated, it gives CASRVGGRTNEQYF. This chain joins TRBV28 and TRBJ2-7; D may be TRBD2 (7 bases). Trimming pared 6 bases from V and 5 bases from J, leaving 17 bases between. There are 14 residues in the CDR3. Germline values: CDR1 MDHEN, CDR2 SYDVKM.